This T cell receptor (beta chain) is from a study of Graves' ophthalmopathy and Graves' hyperthyroidism. Study summary: The authors collected peripheral blood at initial diagnosis, before any treatment.

This clonotype was picked up many times. The target antigen is unknown. Lactation, pregnancy, uncontrolled infections and other autoimmune diseases were all grounds for excluding patients. Study results and limitations: Most expanded thyroid clonotypes above 0.001 frequency also appeared in blood.

RNA transcripts served as template for amplifying TCR beta CDR3 sequences. After a first-round RT-PCR with HTBI primers, a second-round multiplex PCR was run. TCRdb analysed the multiplex PCR reads with MiXCR anew, one entry per CDR3 protein. The sample has about 400,000 distinct CDR3 sequences, 15% seen once. V was pared by 5 bases and J by 1 base, with 7 bases of the junction left unmatched. From germline, CDR1 is SGHTA and CDR2 FQGTGA. This CDR3 is built from 15 residues. Sequencing used peripheral blood. This TCR was recovered from a woman between 18 and 29 years old with stable Graves' hyperthyroidism. The chain joins TRBV7-3 to TRBJ2-5; 7 nucleotides align to TRBD1. DNA for the CDR3: TGTGCCAGCAGCGACGGACAGGCCACCCAAGAGACCCAGTACTTC. Translated, it gives CASSDGQATQETQYF.